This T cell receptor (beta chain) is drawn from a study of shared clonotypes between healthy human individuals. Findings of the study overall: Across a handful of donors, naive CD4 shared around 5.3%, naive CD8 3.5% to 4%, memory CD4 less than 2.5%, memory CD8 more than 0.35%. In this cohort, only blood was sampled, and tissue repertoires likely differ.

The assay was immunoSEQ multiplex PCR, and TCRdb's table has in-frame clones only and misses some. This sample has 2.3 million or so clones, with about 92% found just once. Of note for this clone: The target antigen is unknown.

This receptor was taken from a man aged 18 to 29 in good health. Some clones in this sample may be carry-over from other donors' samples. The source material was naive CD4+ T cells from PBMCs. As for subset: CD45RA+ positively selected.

The CDR3 protein is CATSRDLPDQGNYEQYF. As DNA, the CDR3 is TGTGCCACCAGCAGAGATCTCCCAGACCAGGGGAATTACGAGCAGTACTTC. The chain recombines TRBV15 with TRBJ2-7; maybe TRBD1 (6 bases). Looked up from germline, CDR1 is LNHNV and CDR2 is YYDKDF (reference sequence). This CDR3 contains 17 residues. V was shortened by 0 bases and J by 4 bases, with 19 bases between the two germline ends.